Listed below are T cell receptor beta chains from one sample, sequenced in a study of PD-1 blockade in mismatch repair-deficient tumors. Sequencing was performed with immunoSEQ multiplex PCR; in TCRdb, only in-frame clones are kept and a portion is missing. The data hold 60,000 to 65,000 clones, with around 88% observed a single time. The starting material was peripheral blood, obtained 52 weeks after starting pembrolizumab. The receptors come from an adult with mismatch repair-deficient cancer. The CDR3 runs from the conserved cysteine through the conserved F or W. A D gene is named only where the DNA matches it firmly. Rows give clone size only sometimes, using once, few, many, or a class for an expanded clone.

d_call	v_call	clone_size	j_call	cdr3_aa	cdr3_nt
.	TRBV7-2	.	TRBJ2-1	CASSLAWKNEQFF	TGTGCCAGCAGCTTAGCGTGGAAAAATGAGCAGTTCTTC
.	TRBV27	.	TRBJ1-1	CASSLTGFTEAFF	TGTGCCAGCAGCCTGACGGGATTTACTGAAGCTTTCTTT
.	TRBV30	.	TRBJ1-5	CAWSVFSNQPQHF	TGTGCCTGGAGTGTGTTTAGCAATCAGCCCCAGCATTTT
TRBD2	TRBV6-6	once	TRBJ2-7	CASSYLSSGIYEQYF	TGTGCCAGCAGTTACCTTTCCAGCGGGATCTACGAGCAGTACTTC
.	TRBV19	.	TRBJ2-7	CASSRRDGGFHEQYF	TGTGCCAGTAGTAGGCGGGACGGGGGTTTCCACGAGCAGTACTTC
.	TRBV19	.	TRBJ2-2	CASTTGQYTGELFF	TGTGCCAGTACCACCGGACAGTACACCGGGGAGCTGTTTTTT
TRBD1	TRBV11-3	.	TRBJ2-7	CASSSPGQGNHEQYF	TGTGCCAGCAGCTCACCGGGACAGGGGAACCACGAGCAGTACTTC
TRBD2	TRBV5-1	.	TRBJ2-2	CASSLRLAGITGELFF	TGCGCCAGCAGCTTGCGACTAGCGGGGATCACCGGGGAGCTGTTTTTT
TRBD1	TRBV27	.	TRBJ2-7	CASRPTGDYEQYF	TGTGCCAGCAGGCCGACAGGGGACTACGAGCAGTACTTC
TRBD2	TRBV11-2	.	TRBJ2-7	CASSFGPSGTIYEQYF	TGTGCCAGCAGCTTTGGGCCTAGCGGAACAATCTACGAGCAGTACTTC
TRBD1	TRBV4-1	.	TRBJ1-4	CASSLSGGSGKLFF	TGCGCCAGCAGCCTATCAGGGGGTTCTGGAAAACTGTTTTTT
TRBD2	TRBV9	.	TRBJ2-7	CASSVGGLASYEQYF	TGTGCCAGCAGCGTAGGGGGACTAGCCTCCTACGAGCAGTACTTC
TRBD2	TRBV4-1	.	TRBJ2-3	CASSQDTSGRGTDTQYF	TGCGCCAGCAGCCAAGATACTAGCGGGAGGGGGACAGATACGCAGTATTTT
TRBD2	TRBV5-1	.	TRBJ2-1	CASSPSTSGSIYNEQFF	TGCGCCAGCAGCCCGTCAACTAGCGGGAGTATCTACAATGAGCAGTTCTTC
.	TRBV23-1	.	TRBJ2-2	CASSQSPPRRERALNTGELFF	TGCGCCAGCAGTCAATCCCCACCACGCAGGGAACGTGCCTTGAACACCGGGGAGCTGTTTTTT
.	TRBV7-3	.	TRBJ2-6	CASSLQPGANVLTF	TGTGCCAGCAGTCTCCAGCCTGGGGCCAACGTCCTGACTTTC
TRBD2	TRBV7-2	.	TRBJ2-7	CASSLAGRGYEQYF	TGTGCCAGCAGCTTAGCGGGGAGGGGCTACGAGCAGTACTTC
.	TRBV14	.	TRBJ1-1	CASSQDWMSTEAFF	TGTGCCAGCAGCCAAGACTGGATGAGCACTGAAGCTTTCTTT
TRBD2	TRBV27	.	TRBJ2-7	CASRTGGGYEQYF	TGTGCCAGCCGGACGGGGGGTGGGTACGAGCAGTACTTC
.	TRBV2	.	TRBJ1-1	CASSDPGTSTEAFF	TGTGCCAGCAGTGACCCCGGGACAAGTACTGAAGCTTTCTTT
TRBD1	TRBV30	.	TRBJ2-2	CASTGQGAGELFF	TGTGCCTCCACGGGACAGGGAGCCGGGGAGCTGTTTTTT
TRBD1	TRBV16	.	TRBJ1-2	CASSLTDRVLGYTF	TGTGCCAGCAGCCTTACGGACAGGGTCTTAGGCTACACCTTC
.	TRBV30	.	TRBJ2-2	CAWRYIHTGELFF	TGTGCCTGGAGATACATACACACCGGGGAGCTGTTTTTT
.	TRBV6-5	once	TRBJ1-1	CASSPRSGSTEAFF	TGTGCCAGCAGTCCCCGATCGGGCAGCACTGAAGCTTTCTTT
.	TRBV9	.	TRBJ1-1	CASSVDGTPGGGSTEAFF	TGTGCCAGCAGCGTAGATGGGACTCCAGGCGGGGGGAGCACTGAAGCTTTCTTT
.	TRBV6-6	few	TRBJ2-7	CASSYSIGLSYEQYF	TGTGCCAGCAGTTACTCGATCGGACTATCCTACGAGCAGTACTTC
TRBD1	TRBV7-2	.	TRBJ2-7	CASSLGVPRGTFYEQYF	TGTGCCAGCAGCTTAGGGGTCCCCAGGGGGACCTTCTACGAGCAGTACTTC
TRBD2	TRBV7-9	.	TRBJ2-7	CASSPNFGLVVDEQYF	TGTGCCAGCAGCCCGAATTTTGGACTAGTAGTCGACGAGCAGTACTTC
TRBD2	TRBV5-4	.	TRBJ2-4	CASSCLAGEGKNIQYF	TGTGCCAGCAGCTGCCTAGCGGGAGAGGGGAAAAACATTCAGTACTTC
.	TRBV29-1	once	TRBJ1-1	CSAEGAGGTEAFF	TGCAGCGCCGAAGGGGCCGGCGGCACTGAAGCTTTCTTT
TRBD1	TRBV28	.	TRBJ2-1	CASSRNRGRDEQFF	TGTGCCAGCAGCCGGAACAGGGGGCGCGATGAGCAGTTCTTC
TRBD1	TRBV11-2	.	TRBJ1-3	CASSLNRGASGNTIYF	TGTGCCAGCAGCTTAAACAGGGGGGCCTCTGGAAACACCATATATTTT
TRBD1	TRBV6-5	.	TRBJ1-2	CASSNRGGYTF	TGTGCCAGCAGCAACAGGGGGGGTTACACCTTC
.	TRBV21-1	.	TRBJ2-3	CASSRNLIGPQGTSTDTQYF	TGTGCCAGCAGCAGAAACTTAATAGGGCCCCAGGGGACAAGCACAGATACGCAGTATTTT
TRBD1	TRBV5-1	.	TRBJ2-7	CASSFRDRAYEQYF	TGCGCCAGCAGCTTCCGGGACAGGGCCTACGAGCAGTACTTC
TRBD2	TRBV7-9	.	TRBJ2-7	CASSSLGTSWANEQYF	TGTGCCAGCAGCTCCCTCGGGACTAGTTGGGCCAACGAGCAGTACTTC
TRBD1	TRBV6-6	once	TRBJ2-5	CASTDRAAETQYF	TGTGCCAGTACGGACAGGGCTGCAGAGACCCAGTACTTC
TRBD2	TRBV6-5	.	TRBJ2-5	CASSYGGGETQYF	TGTGCCAGCAGTTACGGGGGAGGGGAGACCCAGTACTTC
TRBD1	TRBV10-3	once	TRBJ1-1	CAISESGYWDRRVEAFF	TGTGCCATCAGTGAGTCAGGGTACTGGGACAGGAGAGTTGAAGCTTTCTTT
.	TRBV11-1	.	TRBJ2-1	CASRDEDGYNEQFF	TGTGCCAGCAGGGATGAGGACGGTTACAATGAGCAGTTCTTC
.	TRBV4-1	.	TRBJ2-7	CASSQVPDSSSYEQYF	TGCGCCAGCAGCCAAGTTCCAGATTCGAGCTCCTACGAGCAGTACTTC
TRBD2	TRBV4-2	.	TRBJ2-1	CASSQDRLAGGPGGFF	TGTGCCAGCAGCCAAGATCGGCTAGCGGGAGGTCCCGGGGGGTTCTTC
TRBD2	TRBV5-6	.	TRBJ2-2	CASSLVRLAGDTGELFF	TGTGCCAGCAGCTTGGTGAGGCTAGCGGGAGACACCGGGGAGCTGTTTTTT
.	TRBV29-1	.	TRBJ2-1	CSVDKDNEQFF	TGCAGCGTTGACAAGGACAATGAGCAGTTCTTC
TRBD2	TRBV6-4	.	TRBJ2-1	CASSRTSGIGGSYNEQFF	TGTGCCAGCAGCCGGACTAGCGGGATAGGGGGATCCTACAATGAGCAGTTCTTC
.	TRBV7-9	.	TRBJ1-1	CASSKLGQRNTEAFF	TGTGCCAGCAGCAAACTAGGACAAAGAAACACTGAAGCTTTCTTT
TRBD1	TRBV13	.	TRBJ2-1	CASSPGTGGFYEQFF	TGTGCCAGCAGCCCGGGGACAGGGGGCTTTTATGAGCAGTTCTTC
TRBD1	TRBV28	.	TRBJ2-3	CASSLTTGSTDTQYF	TGTGCCAGCAGTTTAACGACAGGGTCTACAGATACGCAGTATTTT
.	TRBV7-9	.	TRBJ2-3	CASSRDSSTDTQYF	TGTGCCAGCAGCCGCGATTCTAGCACAGATACGCAGTATTTT
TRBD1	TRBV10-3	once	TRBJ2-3	CAISEGTGLGNTDTQYF	TGTGCCATCAGTGAGGGGACAGGGTTGGGAAACACAGATACGCAGTATTTT
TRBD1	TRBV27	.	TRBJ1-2	CASSAGQGGDYGYTF	TGTGCCAGCAGCGCCGGACAGGGAGGGGATTATGGCTACACCTTC
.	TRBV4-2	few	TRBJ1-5	CASSQESWVGNQPQHF	TGTGCCAGCAGCCAAGAATCTTGGGTGGGCAATCAGCCCCAGCATTTT
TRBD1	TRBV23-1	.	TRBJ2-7	CASSQLDRVRPGAQYF	TGCGCCAGCAGTCAATTGGACAGGGTACGACCGGGTGCGCAGTACTTC
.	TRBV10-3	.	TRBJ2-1	CAISEPPPTYNEQFF	TGTGCCATCAGTGAACCGCCCCCAACCTACAATGAGCAGTTCTTC
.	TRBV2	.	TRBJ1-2	CASSEDRGAPIYGYTF	TGTGCCAGCAGTGAAGATCGCGGGGCCCCGATCTATGGCTACACCTTC
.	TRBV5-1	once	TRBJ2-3	CASSAGTRGGTDTQYF	TGCGCCAGCAGCGCGGGGACTCGAGGGGGCACAGATACGCAGTATTTT
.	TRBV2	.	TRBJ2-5	CASSDRVQETQYF	TGTGCCAGCAGTGACAGGGTTCAAGAGACCCAGTACTTC
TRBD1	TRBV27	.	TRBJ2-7	CASSLEGAGYEQYF	TGTGCCAGCAGTTTAGAGGGGGCCGGCTACGAGCAGTACTTC